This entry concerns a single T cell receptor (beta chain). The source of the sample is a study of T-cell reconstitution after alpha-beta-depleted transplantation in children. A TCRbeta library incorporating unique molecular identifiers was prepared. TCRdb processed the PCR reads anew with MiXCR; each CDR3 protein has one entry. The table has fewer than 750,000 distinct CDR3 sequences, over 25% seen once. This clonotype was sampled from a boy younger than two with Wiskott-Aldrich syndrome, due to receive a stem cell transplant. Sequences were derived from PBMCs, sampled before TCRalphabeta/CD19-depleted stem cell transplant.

The CDR3 loop reads CAIRDSLTTGELFF. In nucleotides, the CDR3 is TGTGCCATTCGGGACAGCTTAACCACCGGGGAGCTGTTTTTT. The genes are TRBV10-3 and TRBJ2-2; 7 nucleotides match TRBD1. Per germline, CDR1 ENHRY and CDR2 SYGVKD. The CDR3 runs to 14 residues. Trimming at V came to 9 bases and at J to 4 bases, leaving 8 bases not matched to a gene.